These 32 T cell receptor beta chains share one sample of origin, sequenced in a study of Ad26.COV2.S vaccination and SARS-CoV-2 variants. Sample treatment: 19 received Ad26.COV2.S at low or high dose, single or two shots; about 5 received placebo; per-sample allocation not given. Sampling took place 63 days after the first vaccine or placebo injection. This table comes from immunoSEQ multiplex PCR, and its TCRdb copy is limited to in-frame clones, with some not included. The sample consists of roughly 680,000 clones, around 89% of them appearing once. The sequences come from peripheral blood, collected in a trial of Ad26.COV2.S vaccine versus placebo. These receptors all stem from a person between 18 and 59 years old who received the Ad26.COV2.S COVID-19 vaccine or a placebo.

This chain uses TRBV24-1 with TRBJ2-3; possibly TRBD2 for D (6 bases). Trimming removed 5 bases from V and 4 bases from J, with 12 bases in between. CDR1 is KGHDR and CDR2 is SFDVKD in the germline V gene. The CDR3 length is 14 residues. The CDR3 here is CATSVGSISDTQYF. DNA of the CDR3: TGTGCCACCAGTGTCGGGAGTATCTCAGATACGCAGTATTTT.

This clone was seen a single time. The chain combines TRBV30 with TRBJ2-1; TRBD2 matches 9 bases. V was clipped by 2 bases and J by 7 bases; unmatched bases: 6. The CDR3 is 14 amino acids. Germline CDR1 reads GTSNPN; CDR2 reads SVGIG (reference sequence). The CDR3 spells CAWSPRLAENEQFF. CDR3 coding DNA: TGTGCCTGGAGTCCAAGACTAGCGGAGAATGAGCAGTTCTTC.

The J gene is TRBJ1-1, the V gene TRBV5-1; 7 nucleotides align to TRBD1. This CDR3 has 14 amino acids. The trim removed 5 bases at V and 7 bases at J, leaving 11 bases unmatched. Germline V gives CDR1 SGHRS, CDR2 YFSETQ. The DNA of the CDR3 is TGCGCCAGCAGTGCGGACAGGTCAACTCGTGAAGCTTTCTTT. Translated: CASSADRSTREAFF. The full variable domain, completed using reference TRBV5-1 and TRBJ1-1, is KAGVTQTPRYLIKTRGQQVTLSCSPISGHRSVSWYQQTPGQGLQFLFEYFSETQRNKGNFPGRFSGRQFSNSRSEMNVSTLELGDSALYLCASSADRSTREAFFGQGTRLTVV.

This clone has a single count. The chain links TRBV29-1 to TRBJ2-5; no reliable D call. The CDR3 has 14 residues. The V gene lost 4 bases and the J gene lost 5 bases, with 17 bases spanning the gap. The germline V gene encodes CDR1 SQVTM and CDR2 ANQGSEA. As DNA, the CDR3 is TGCAGCGTTGTCCCGATCGTGAAGGGCGAGACCCAGTACTTC. Translation gives CSVVPIVKGETQYF.

The chain links TRBV4-2 to TRBJ2-1, with unresolved D. The CDR3 has 15 amino acids. CDR1 LGHNA and CDR2 YNFKEQ come from the germline V gene. Trimming took 0 bases from V and 5 from J, leaving 11 bases between them. The CDR3 DNA is TGTGCCAGCAGCCAAGAAGGGCAACAGAACAATGAGCAGTTCTTC. It yields the protein CASSQEGQQNNEQFF.

J is TRBJ1-6 and V is TRBV18; no reliable D call. CDR3 length: 16 amino acids. CDR1 and CDR2 from the germline V gene are KGHSH and LQKENI. Trimming shortened V by 6 bases and J by 7 bases, and 19 bases separated the two germline ends. CDR3 sequence reads: CASSTRPQTENSPLHF. CDR3 nucleotides: TGTGCCAGCTCCACCAGGCCACAGACCGAAAATTCACCCCTCCACTTT.

J is TRBJ2-6 and V is TRBV5-1, with D unresolved. This CDR3 spans 15 amino acids. Germline CDR1 and CDR2: SGHRS and YFSETQ. V lost 4 bases and J lost 2, with 10 bases in between. For the CDR3, the DNA is TGCGCCAGCAGCGGTCCGAGGACTGGGGCCAACGTCCTGACTTTC. Amino acids: CASSGPRTGANVLTF. Together with reference TRBV5-1 and TRBJ2-6, the CDR3 gives the full variable domain: KAGVTQTPRYLIKTRGQQVTLSCSPISGHRSVSWYQQTPGQGLQFLFEYFSETQRNKGNFPGRFSGRQFSNSRSEMNVSTLELGDSALYLCASSGPRTGANVLTFGAGSRLTVL.

The rearrangement uses TRBV27 and TRBJ1-2, with unresolved D. V lost 3 bases, J lost 2 bases, and 7 bases lay in between. The CDR3 spans 13 residues. From germline, CDR1 is MNHEY and CDR2 SMNVEV (reference sequence). The CDR3 region has the DNA TGTGCCAGCAGTTTTACGGCGAACTATGGCTACACCTTC. This translates into CASSFTANYGYTF.

The chain carries TRBV4-1 and TRBJ1-1; D is unresolved. This CDR3 is built from 15 residues. V was trimmed by 0 bases and J by 0 bases, leaving 8 bases between them. Looked up from germline, CDR1 is MGHRA and CDR2 is YSYEKL. The CDR3 DNA reads as TGCGCCAGCAGCCAAGAAGAGTTGCTGAACACTGAAGCTTTCTTT. Residues: CASSQEELLNTEAFF.

The genes are TRBV7-2 and TRBJ1-2; a weak D match, TRBD1 (5 bases). Germline lookup yields CDR1 SGHTA and CDR2 FQGNSA. Deletions cut 3 bases from V and 4 bases from J, with 18 bases between. The CDR3 is 16 amino acids. In nucleotides, the CDR3 is TGTGCCAGCAGCTTGGGGACGAGTATAGGTCCCTATGGCTACACCTTC. Its protein is CASSLGTSIGPYGYTF.

V usage is TRBV19 and J usage is TRBJ2-2; D gene ambiguous. Germline V gives CDR1 LNHDA, CDR2 SQIVND (reference sequence). The CDR3 runs to 13 residues. V was trimmed by 1 base and J by 7 bases, leaving 7 bases between them. The CDR3 loop reads CASSIAQSGELFF. CDR3 sequence (DNA): TGTGCCAGTAGTATAGCTCAAAGCGGGGAGCTGTTTTTT.

There are a few counts of this clone. The genes are TRBV3-1 (or the pseudogene TRBV3-2) and TRBJ2-7; 8 nucleotides line up with TRBD1. The V segment lost 3 bases and the J segment 4 bases; nucleotides outside the gene matches: 11. The CDR3 runs to 16 residues. Per germline, CDR1 LGHDT and CDR2 YNNKEL (reference sequence). The CDR3 reads CASSHGQGLALYEQYF. The CDR3 bases are TGTGCCAGCAGCCATGGACAGGGATTGGCCCTTTACGAGCAGTACTTC.

The chain carries TRBV6-5 and TRBJ1-5, with 9 positions matching TRBD1. Germline assignment: CDR1 MNHEY and CDR2 SVGAGI. The V gene end was trimmed by 6 bases and the J gene end by 4 bases; junction bases not matched to a gene: 7. This CDR3 has 15 amino acids. CDR3 loop: CASSLDRGRNQPQHF. In nucleotides, the CDR3 is TGTGCCAGCAGCCTGGACAGGGGTAGGAATCAGCCCCAGCATTTT.

This chain uses TRBV25-1 with TRBJ2-2; D is perhaps TRBD1 (5 bases). CDR3 length equals 16 residues. Germline CDR1 and CDR2: MGHDK and SYGVNS. V was trimmed by 8 bases and J by 7 bases, leaving 23 bases between them. The CDR3 spells CASPWNQGPAHGELFF. The CDR3 bases are TGTGCCAGCCCGTGGAATCAGGGCCCGGCGCACGGGGAGCTGTTTTTT.

The genes are TRBV6-2 or TRBV6-3 and TRBJ1-1, with D unresolved. The V and J ends lost 1 base and 0 bases respectively, with 15 bases between them. CDR1 is MNHEY, CDR2 SVGEGT, per germline. The CDR3 is 17 residues long. The CDR3 region is CASSYLRGLYMNTEAFF. The CDR3 DNA sequence: TGTGCCAGCAGTTACTTGCGCGGACTGTACATGAACACTGAAGCTTTCTTT.

The chain couples TRBV18 to TRBJ1-3; 10 nucleotides align to TRBD1. Per germline, CDR1 KGHSH and CDR2 LQKENI. This CDR3 contains 17 residues. The junction had 6 bases not matched to a gene; V was cut back by 3 bases and J by 1 base. The CDR3 region has the DNA TGTGCCAGCTCACCTTTGGGACAGGGGTCTTCTGGAAACACCATATATTTT. It yields the protein CASSPLGQGSSGNTIYF.

The CDR3 here is CASSWMTGPVLPLHF. The CDR3 DNA sequence: TGTGCCAGCAGCTGGATGACAGGCCCGGTGTTGCCCCTCCACTTT. The chain employs TRBV7-2 and TRBJ1-6; weak D call: TRBD1 (6 bases). Per germline, CDR1 SGHTA and CDR2 FQGNSA. The CDR3 totals 15 residues. Trimming pared 4 bases from V and 13 bases from J, leaving 20 bases between.

In DNA form, the CDR3 reads TGTGCCAGCAGCCATGGGGCCCACAGGGAGTTGGGCTATGGCTACACCTTC. This codes for CASSHGAHRELGYGYTF. The rearrangement uses TRBV5-4 and TRBJ1-2; possible D gene TRBD1, 6 bases. The length of the CDR3 is 17 residues. Between the trimmed V and J ends, which lost 4 bases and 4 bases, there was a span of 23 bases. Germline V gene lookup returns CDR1 SGHNT and CDR2 YYREEE (reference sequence).

The V gene is TRBV4-3, the J gene TRBJ1-1; the D is unclear. V shed 0 bases and J shed 11 bases, with 7 bases lying between them. This CDR3 spans 11 amino acids. Germline V gene lookup returns CDR1 LGHNA and CDR2 YSLEER. The CDR3 protein is CASSQDRRAFF. The CDR3 DNA is TGCGCCAGCAGCCAAGATAGGCGGGCTTTCTTT.

This chain joins TRBV11-3 and TRBJ2-2; 9 bases fit TRBD1. Germline V gene data show CDR1 as SGHNT and CDR2 as YENEEA. V lost 2 bases and J lost 0; bases outside the gene matches: 1. The CDR3 has 16 amino acids. This chain's CDR3 is CASSLTGGPNTGELFF. CDR3 bases: TGTGCCAGCAGCTTAACAGGGGGCCCGAACACCGGGGAGCTGTTTTTT.

The J gene is TRBJ2-5, the V gene TRBV6-6, with D hard to call. Germline loops: CDR1 MNHNY, CDR2 SVGAGI (reference sequence). Trimming left V 6 bases short and J 0 bases short, with 8 bases between. The CDR3 sequence is 13 residues long. The CDR3 DNA reads as TGTGCCAGCAGAGGAAGGTACCAAGAGACCCAGTACTTC. Translated: CASRGRYQETQYF.

The chain links TRBV30 to TRBJ1-4; D perhaps matches TRBD1 (5 bases). The CDR3 has 13 residues. Per the germline V gene, CDR1 is GTSNPN and CDR2 is SVGIG (reference sequence). The V end lost 5 bases, the J end lost 7 bases, and 14 bases lay between the germline ends. The CDR3 protein is CAWDGTLGEKLFF. In nucleotides, the CDR3 is TGTGCCTGGGATGGGACGTTGGGTGAAAAACTGTTTTTT.

The chain couples TRBV6-6 to TRBJ1-5, with 9 bases fitting TRBD1. V shed 5 bases and J 3 bases; nucleotides not matched to a gene: 5. This CDR3 region has 15 residues. The germline CDR1 and CDR2 sequences are MNHNY and SVGAGI (reference sequence). Here the CDR3 reads CASSTGGGLNQPQHF. CDR3 bases: TGTGCCAGCAGTACAGGGGGCGGCCTCAATCAGCCCCAGCATTTT.

The chain joins TRBV5-1 to TRBJ2-1; 8 bases are a match to TRBD1. The CDR3 runs 15 residues. The J segment lost 3 bases and the V segment lost 1 base, leaving 3 bases of the junction unmatched. The germline V gene encodes CDR1 SGHRS and CDR2 YFSETQ. CDR3 residues: CASSLSTGGYNEQFF. The CDR3 coding sequence is TGCGCCAGCAGCTTGTCAACAGGGGGCTACAATGAGCAGTTCTTC.

The rearrangement links TRBV19 to TRBJ1-6; weak D call: TRBD1 (5 bases). V was shortened by 3 bases and J by 2 bases, with 8 bases between the two germline ends. The CDR3 length is 15 residues. Germline CDR1 LNHDA, CDR2 SQIVND (reference sequence). DNA for the CDR3: TGTGCCAGTAGTATGAGGGGAGCCTATAATTCACCCCTCCACTTT. This encodes CASSMRGAYNSPLHF.

V is TRBV6-6 and J is TRBJ2-3, with TRBD1 identical over 11 bases. V shed 4 bases and J 4 bases; nucleotides not matched to a gene: 4. CDR1 is MNHNY and CDR2 is SVGAGI in the germline V gene (reference sequence). This CDR3 contains 15 residues. For the CDR3, the DNA is TGTGCCAGCAGTTTTAGGACAGGGGGCGCAGATACGCAGTATTTT. Translated: CASSFRTGGADTQYF.

V and J are TRBV12-3 or TRBV12-4 and TRBJ2-2; D unclear. V was clipped by 6 bases and J by 2 bases, with 7 bases between them. The CDR3 spans 13 residues. This chain's CDR3 is CASRGPNTGELFF. CDR3 DNA: TGTGCCAGCAGAGGGCCAAACACCGGGGAGCTGTTTTTT.

The chain is built from TRBV6-6 and TRBJ1-1, with unresolved D. This CDR3 contains 10 residues. The V end lost 6 bases, the J end lost 8 bases, and 7 bases lay between the germline ends. Germline V CDR1 and CDR2: MNHNY, SVGAGI (reference sequence). CDR3 sequence reads: CASSLEEAFF. The CDR3 bases are TGTGCCAGCAGCCTTGAAGAAGCTTTCTTT.

This sequence joins TRBV7-9 and TRBJ1-1, with D perhaps TRBD1 (5 bases). Germline assignment: CDR1 SEHNR and CDR2 FQNEAQ (reference sequence). V was clipped by 2 bases and J by 5 bases, with 15 bases between them. This CDR3 region has 15 residues. The CDR3 region has the DNA TGTGCCAGCAGCTTAAATCCGACAGTGGGGACTGAAGCTTTCTTT. It translates to CASSLNPTVGTEAFF.

This clone appeared a single time. The gene calls are TRBV2 and TRBJ2-2; TRBD2 agrees at 7 bases. CDR1 SNHLY and CDR2 FYNNEI come from the germline V gene. The CDR3 loop spans 15 amino acids. V lost 6 bases to trimming and J lost 6 bases; unmatched junction nucleotides: 10. The CDR3: CASRPGSGAPGELFF. The DNA for the CDR3 is TGTGCCAGCAGGCCCGGGAGCGGGGCCCCCGGGGAGCTGTTTTTT.

The chain recombines TRBV24-1 with TRBJ2-1; D gene ambiguous. CDR1 KGHDR and CDR2 SFDVKD come from the germline V gene. V was pared by 5 bases and J by 5 bases, with 9 bases between. This CDR3 spans 13 amino acids. The CDR3 protein is CATSVESDNEQFF. The CDR3 nucleotides read TGTGCCACCAGTGTCGAGTCGGACAATGAGCAGTTCTTC.

This sequence joins TRBV6-1 and TRBJ1-5; D is uncertain. This CDR3 contains 15 residues. The V end was cut by 3 bases, the J end by 7 bases, with 16 bases between. Germline-derived CDR1 and CDR2 are MNHNS and SASEGT. CDR3 nucleotides: TGTGCCAGCAGTGACGGTACGTGGTTGGGCCAGCCCCAGCATTTT. It specifies CASSDGTWLGQPQHF.